The 3 T cell receptor beta chains listed next were all sequenced from one sample in a study of T cells in Graves' hyperthyroidism and ophthalmopathy. Amplification targeted TCR beta CDR3 regions from RNA transcripts. The TCR CDR3 was amplified in a first-round RT-PCR using the HTBI primer set. TCRdb re-called the multiplex PCR reads with MiXCR, one entry per CDR3 protein. The sample holds a few hundred thousand distinct CDR3 sequences, around 15% seen once. The source material was blood. The receptors derive from a woman between 50 and 59 years old with Graves' hyperthyroidism that later progressed to Graves' ophthalmopathy.

J is TRBJ2-7 and V is TRBV19; D is uncertain. Germline V lookup: CDR1 LNHDA, CDR2 SQIVND (reference sequence). The germline V and J ends were trimmed by 6 bases and 2 bases, with 11 bases remaining between them. This CDR3 is 13 amino acids long. The CDR3 DNA reads TGTGCCAGTAGCCCTACCTTCACCTACGAGCAGTACTTC. It encodes CASSPTFTYEQYF.

At least ten counts were recorded for this clonotype. This chain uses TRBV28 with TRBJ1-5, with D perhaps matching TRBD1 (6 bases). V was clipped by 11 bases and J by 0 bases, with 14 bases between them. The CDR3 runs to 14 residues. Germline assignment: CDR1 MDHEN and CDR2 SYDVKM. The CDR3: CASTGTLSNQPQHF. In nucleotides, the CDR3 is TGTGCCTCCACCGGGACACTTAGCAATCAGCCCCAGCATTTT.

At least ten counts were recorded for this clonotype. The rearrangement joins TRBV20-1 to TRBJ2-1, with 9 bases that match TRBD2. The CDR3 is 17 residues long. Germline CDR1 DFQATT, CDR2 SNEGSKA (reference sequence). With 5 bases clipped from V and 6 bases from J, the junction kept 17 bases outside the gene matches. CDR3 coding DNA: TGCAGTGCTCGGACTTTGCGGACTAGCGTTAAAGTCAATGAGCAGTTCTTC. Its protein product is CSARTLRTSVKVNEQFF.